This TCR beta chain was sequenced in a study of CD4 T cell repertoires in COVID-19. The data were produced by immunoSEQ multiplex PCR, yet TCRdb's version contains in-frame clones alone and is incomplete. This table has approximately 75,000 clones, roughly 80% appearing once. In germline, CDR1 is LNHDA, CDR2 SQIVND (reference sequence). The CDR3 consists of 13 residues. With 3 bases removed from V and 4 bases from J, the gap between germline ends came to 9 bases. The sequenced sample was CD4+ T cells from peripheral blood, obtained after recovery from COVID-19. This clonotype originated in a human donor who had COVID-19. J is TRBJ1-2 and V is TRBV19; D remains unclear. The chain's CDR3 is CASSMAGLYGYTF. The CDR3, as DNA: TGTGCCAGTAGTATGGCAGGCCTCTATGGCTACACCTTC. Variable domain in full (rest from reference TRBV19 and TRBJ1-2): DGGITQSPKYLFRKEGQNVTLSCEQNLNHDAMYWYRQDPGQGLRLIYYSQIVNDFQKGDIAEGYSVSREKKESFPLTVTSAQKNPTAFYLCASSMAGLYGYTFGSGTRLTVV.